The 25 T cell receptor beta chains listed next were all sequenced from one sample in a study of cytomegalovirus exposure and HLA in healthy donors. TCRdb keeps only in-frame clones here, not all; method: immunoSEQ multiplex PCR. The repertoire holds approximately 150,000 clones, with about 91% as singletons. Sequenced input: PBMCs. Receptors originate from a man between 18 and 35 years old in good health and CMV-seropositive.

The rearrangement joins TRBV10-3 to TRBJ2-3, with D maybe TRBD1 (5 bases). Germline V gives CDR1 ENHRY, CDR2 SYGVKD. V gave up 4 bases and J gave up 0 bases, with 14 bases separating them. CDR3 size: 16 residues. In nucleotides, the CDR3 is TGTGCCATCAGTGGACCAAAACAGGAGAGCACAGATACGCAGTATTTT. Translation: CAISGPKQESTDTQYF.

The sample holds a few counts of this clone. The chain has TRBV7-9 and TRBJ1-1; D is unclear. The CDR3 is 14 amino acids. V dropped 5 bases and J dropped 5 bases, with 15 bases sitting between them. Germline values: CDR1 SEHNR, CDR2 FQNEAQ (reference sequence). For the CDR3, the DNA is TGTGCCAGCAGCGACGGAGGAGTGGGGACTGAAGCTTTCTTT. Protein sequence: CASSDGGVGTEAFF.

The genes are TRBV10-2 and TRBJ2-7; 7 positions match TRBD2. Germline V CDR1 and CDR2: WSHSY, SAAADI. The CDR3 has 16 amino acids. Germline trimming cut 1 base from V and 7 bases from J; bases unmatched to any gene: 13. The CDR3 is CASSEYRGGGSREQYF. CDR3 coding DNA: TGCGCCAGCAGTGAGTATCGGGGCGGGGGAAGCCGGGAGCAGTACTTC.

This chain links TRBV6-6 with TRBJ2-1; D perhaps matches TRBD1 (7 bases). There are 14 residues in the CDR3. Germline V lookup: CDR1 MNHNY, CDR2 SVGAGI (reference sequence). V dropped 8 bases and J dropped 8 bases, with 19 bases sitting between them. The CDR3 nucleotides read TGTGCCAGCCGGGACAGAGTGGGAGGTGATGAGCAGTTCTTC. Translating it yields CASRDRVGGDEQFF.

This clone was seen a handful of times. The chain is built from TRBV19 and TRBJ1-5; 8 positions match TRBD1. The V gene end was trimmed by 8 bases and the J gene end by 0 bases; junction bases not matched to a gene: 9. This CDR3 is 16 amino acids long. Per germline, CDR1 LNHDA and CDR2 SQIVND (reference sequence). DNA for the CDR3: TGTGCCAGTTCCCACCGGGACAGGTATAGCAATCAGCCCCAGCATTTT. Translation gives CASSHRDRYSNQPQHF.

This chain uses TRBV2 with TRBJ2-1; tentative D call: TRBD2 (5 bases). The CDR3 consists of 14 residues. The germline V gene has CDR1 SNHLY and CDR2 FYNNEI. V lost 6 bases and J lost 2, with 11 bases in between. This chain's CDR3 is CASRNDGAYNEQFF. The CDR3 DNA is TGTGCCAGCAGAAACGACGGGGCCTACAATGAGCAGTTCTTC.

The V call is TRBV5-1, the J call TRBJ2-7; TRBD1 matches 7 bases. This CDR3 spans 13 amino acids. Per the germline V gene, CDR1 is SGHRS and CDR2 is YFSETQ. Trimming removed 0 bases from V and 6 bases from J; junction bases left unmatched: 3. The CDR3 protein is CASSLAQGPEQYF. Written as DNA, the CDR3 is TGCGCCAGCAGCTTGGCACAGGGGCCCGAGCAGTACTTC.

The chain recombines TRBV30 with TRBJ2-1, with D unclear. The ends were cut back, 3 bases at V and 4 bases at J, with 13 bases in the middle. This CDR3 has 14 amino acids. The germline V gene encodes CDR1 GTSNPN and CDR2 SVGIG (reference sequence). Here the CDR3 reads CAWRTRIPYNEQFF. The CDR3 DNA follows: TGTGCCTGGAGGACGCGGATACCATACAATGAGCAGTTCTTC. The full variable domain, completed using reference TRBV30 and TRBJ2-1, is SQTIHQWPATLVQPVGSPLSLECTVEGTSNPNLYWYRQAAGRGLQLLFYSVGIGQISSEVPQNLSASRPQDRQFILSSKKLLLSDSGFYLCAWRTRIPYNEQFFGPGTRLTVL.

This clone was detected only a few times. This chain joins TRBV2 and TRBJ1-4, with TRBD1 as a possible D gene (5 bases). The germline V and J ends were trimmed by 2 bases and 8 bases, with 6 bases remaining between them. Germline V gene sequence: CDR1 SNHLY, CDR2 FYNNEI. This CDR3 is built from 12 residues. DNA for the CDR3: TGTGCCAGCAGTGAACAGGGAGAAAAACTGTTTTTT. Its translation: CASSEQGEKLFF.

The rearrangement links TRBV6-1 to TRBJ1-1; TRBD1 is a possible D gene (5 bases). Trimming stripped 8 bases from V and 8 bases from J, with 9 bases between. Per the germline V gene, CDR1 is MNHNS and CDR2 is SASEGT. This CDR3 is built from 10 residues. The CDR3 region has the DNA TGTGCCAGCCTGGGGGGGGAAGCTTTCTTT. Amino acids: CASLGGEAFF.

This chain joins TRBV27 and TRBJ2-1; tentative D call: TRBD2 (5 bases). V lost 2 bases and J lost 6, with 26 bases in between. The CDR3 runs 19 residues. CDR1 MNHEY and CDR2 SMNVEV come from the germline V gene (reference sequence). The CDR3 DNA is TGTGCCAGCAGTTTACGTGGGCTAGCTTTCAATCTTTTGGGCAATGAGCAGTTCTTC. Amino acid sequence: CASSLRGLAFNLLGNEQFF.

The J gene is TRBJ1-1, the V gene TRBV5-1; TRBD1 might be the D (5 bases). V lost 1 base and J 3 bases, leaving 13 bases between the germline ends. CDR3 size: 15 residues. In germline, CDR1 is SGHRS, CDR2 YFSETQ. The CDR3 DNA follows: TGCGCCAGCAGCTTGCACGGGGGTTTGGACACTGAAGCTTTCTTT. Translating gives CASSLHGGLDTEAFF. Complete variable domain (other parts from reference TRBV5-1 and TRBJ1-1): KAGVTQTPRYLIKTRGQQVTLSCSPISGHRSVSWYQQTPGQGLQFLFEYFSETQRNKGNFPGRFSGRQFSNSRSEMNVSTLELGDSALYLCASSLHGGLDTEAFFGQGTRLTVV.

This clone was seen a few times. The V call is TRBV5-1, the J call TRBJ1-2; D remains unclear. The CDR3 loop spans 13 amino acids. Trimming cost V 4 bases and J 2 bases, with 9 bases left between them. CDR1 is SGHRS, CDR2 YFSETQ, per germline. DNA for the CDR3: TGCGCCAGCAGCACAACAGAGAACTATGGCTACACCTTC. Translation: CASSTTENYGYTF.

This chain joins TRBV7-2 and TRBJ1-1; no clear D gene. Germline CDR1 SGHTA, CDR2 FQGNSA. The CDR3 consists of 14 residues. V lost 3 bases to trimming and J lost 1 base, with 9 bases between them. DNA for the CDR3: TGTGCCAGCAGCTTTGTCCTCCCGAACACTGAAGCTTTCTTT. Translated: CASSFVLPNTEAFF.

This sequence joins TRBV27 and TRBJ2-5; 7 bases fit TRBD2. CDR1 is MNHEY, CDR2 SMNVEV, per germline (reference sequence). The CDR3 has 15 amino acids. The V gene end was trimmed by 3 bases and the J gene end by 3 bases; junction bases not matched to a gene: 7. The CDR3 nucleotides read TGTGCCAGCAGTTTCTGGGAAGGGAGGGAAGAGACCCAGTACTTC. Translating gives CASSFWEGREETQYF.

This rearrangement joins TRBV20-1 to TRBJ2-3; no reliable D call. Looked up from germline, CDR1 is DFQATT and CDR2 is SNEGSKA (reference sequence). This CDR3 has 11 residues. The V end lost 5 bases, the J end lost 0 bases, and 3 bases lay between the germline ends. The CDR3 DNA reads TGCAGTGCTTCTAGCACAGATACGCAGTATTTT. Translated, it gives CSASSTDTQYF.

This clone was observed a single time. This chain joins TRBV6-4 and TRBJ2-1; TRBD1 aligns across 7 bases. The CDR3 covers 13 residues. Per germline, CDR1 MRHNA and CDR2 SNTAGT. V trimming: 4 bases; J trimming: 10 bases; junction bases outside the gene matches: 7. The CDR3 reads CASSVEGGAEQFF. As DNA, the CDR3 is TGTGCCAGCAGTGTGGAAGGGGGCGCAGAGCAGTTCTTC.

The genes are TRBV6-6 and TRBJ2-1; TRBD2 agrees at 9 bases. This CDR3 has 13 amino acids. Germline V gene lookup returns CDR1 MNHNY and CDR2 SVGAGI (reference sequence). The junction had 3 bases not matched to a gene; V was cut back by 6 bases and J by 6 bases. The CDR3 region has the DNA TGTGCCAGCAGGGCAGCGGGAGGCAATGAGCAGTTCTTC. This encodes CASRAAGGNEQFF.

The chain links TRBV7-9 to TRBJ2-2; the match to TRBD2 covers 11 bases. CDR3 size: 16 residues. CDR1 and CDR2 from the germline V gene are SEHNR and FQNEAQ (reference sequence). The trim removed 5 bases at V and 5 bases at J, leaving 7 bases unmatched. CDR3 loop: CASSTTSGEGTGELFF. Written as DNA, the CDR3 is TGTGCCAGCAGCACGACTAGCGGGGAGGGGACCGGGGAGCTGTTTTTT.

The J gene is TRBJ1-2, the V gene TRBV1. TRBV1 is annotated as a pseudogene. CDR3 length equals 13 residues. In nucleotides, the CDR3 is TGCACCAGCAGCCAAGGAAGGGAGTGCGGCTACACCTTC. It yields the protein CTSSQGRECGYTF.

The V gene is TRBV4-1, the J gene TRBJ2-1; TRBD1 matches at 9 bases. CDR3 length: 15 residues. Germline CDR1 and CDR2: MGHRA and YSYEKL. The junction had 3 bases not matched to a gene; V was cut back by 2 bases and J by 4 bases. The CDR3 DNA reads as TGCGCCAGCAGCCAAACGGGACAGGGATACAATGAGCAGTTCTTC. This encodes CASSQTGQGYNEQFF.

V gene TRBV5-5 combines with J gene TRBJ1-2, with TRBD1 matching 9 bases. With 0 bases clipped from V and 5 bases from J, the junction kept 2 bases outside the gene matches. There are 14 residues in the CDR3. Germline CDR1 is SGHKS and CDR2 is YYEKEE (reference sequence). The CDR3 DNA follows: TGTGCCAGCAGCTTGGCGGACAGGGGATATGGCTACACCTTC. This encodes CASSLADRGYGYTF.

V usage is TRBV7-8 and J usage is TRBJ2-3, with a weak D call TRBD1 (5 bases). Germline assignment: CDR1 SGHVS and CDR2 FQNEAQ. This CDR3 has 14 amino acids. Trimming left V 5 bases short and J 12 bases short, with 21 bases between. CDR3 sequence (DNA): TGTGCCAGCAGCCTGAGGACAATCTTACCCCCTCAGTATTTT. Translation gives CASSLRTILPPQYF.

The chain joins TRBV6-4 to TRBJ2-1; 7 bases align to TRBD2. The germline V gene has CDR1 MRHNA and CDR2 SNTAGT. The CDR3 totals 16 residues. Unmatched junction bases numbered 13, after V lost 4 bases and J lost 7 bases. The chain's CDR3 is CASSVGEGPIKNEQFF. CDR3 DNA sequence: TGTGCCAGCAGTGTGGGGGAGGGCCCAATCAAGAATGAGCAGTTCTTC.

This clone has a handful of counts. CDR3 DNA: TGTGCCAGCAGAGCCTACAGGGGGGCGAACACTGAAGCTTTCTTT. It yields the protein CASRAYRGANTEAFF. The V gene is TRBV2, the J gene TRBJ1-1; 8 positions agree with TRBD1. Germline CDR1 SNHLY, CDR2 FYNNEI. CDR3 length: 15 residues. The V gene end was trimmed by 6 bases and the J gene end by 1 base; junction bases not matched to a gene: 7.